This TCR beta chain was sequenced in a study of T cells expressing NK-cell markers. TCRdb re-called the 5' RACE reads; one entry per CDR3 protein, DNA not given. The listing contains 250,000 to 300,000 distinct CDR3 sequences. The specimen was blood T cells: a sorted CD56 or NKG2C T cell subset, CD4+ or CD8+ T cells, or bulk PBMC T cells (not recorded which). This TCR was recovered from a man aged 18 to 30 in good health.

This chain's CDR3 is CASSQTTDRVGGYTF. The V and J genes are TRBV6-1 and TRBJ1-2; the TCRdb D gene call, TRBD1, has no DNA to confirm it. This CDR3 has 15 residues. The germline V gene has CDR1 MNHNS and CDR2 SASEGT.